This T cell receptor (beta chain) was retrieved from a study of T cell repertoires in cytomegalovirus infection. Study-level background: Indications came from public TCR beta signatures; they pointed to CMV infection and to a matching HLA type. Findings of the study overall: Totalled public TCR beta family frequency picked out people who carried CMV plus the relevant HLA.

Concerning this clonotype: What it recognizes is unknown.

TCRdb used MiXCR to reprocess the reads, holding one entry per CDR3 protein. The sample has around 740,000 distinct CDR3 sequences; 35% to 40% are singletons. In germline, CDR1 is DFQATT, CDR2 SNEGSKA (reference sequence). The V end lost 0 bases, the J end lost 0 bases, and 12 bases lay between the germline ends. This CDR3 is built from 17 residues. The receptor was isolated from a human donor in good health (CMV status not recorded). Some clones in this sample may be carry-over from other donors' samples. The sequencing input was PBMCs. The genes are TRBV20-1 and TRBJ1-6; D is perhaps TRBD1 (5 bases). The CDR3 loop reads CSARDSTRGSYNSPLHF. CDR3 DNA sequence: TGCAGTGCTAGAGATTCTACGAGGGGCTCCTATAATTCACCCCTCCACTTT.